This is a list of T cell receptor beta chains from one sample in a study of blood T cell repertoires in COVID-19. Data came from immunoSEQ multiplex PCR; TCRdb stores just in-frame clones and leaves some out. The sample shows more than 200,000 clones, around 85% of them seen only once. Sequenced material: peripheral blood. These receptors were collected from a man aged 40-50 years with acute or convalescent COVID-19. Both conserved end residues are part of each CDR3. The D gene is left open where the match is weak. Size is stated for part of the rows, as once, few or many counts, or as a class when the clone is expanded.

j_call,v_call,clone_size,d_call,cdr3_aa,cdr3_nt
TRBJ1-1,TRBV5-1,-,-,CASSLGGMNTEAFF,TGCGCCAGCAGCTTGGGAGGGATGAACACTGAAGCTTTCTTT
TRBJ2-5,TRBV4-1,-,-,CASSQDSVLETQYF,TGCGCCAGCAGCCAAGATTCCGTACTAGAGACCCAGTACTTC
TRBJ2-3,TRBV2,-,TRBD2,CASSELLAGGPTDTQYF,TGTGCCAGCAGTGAATTATTGGCGGGGGGGCCCACAGATACGCAGTATTTT
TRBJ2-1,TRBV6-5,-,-,CASSSSLGLWDEQFF,TGTGCCAGCAGCTCCTCTTTGGGGCTGTGGGATGAGCAGTTCTTC
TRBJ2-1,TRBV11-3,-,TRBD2,CASSQAGATGNEQFF,TGTGCCAGCAGCCAAGCGGGGGCCACCGGGAATGAGCAGTTCTTC
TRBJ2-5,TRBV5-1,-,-,CASVEAPQETQYF,TGCGCCAGCGTCGAAGCCCCACAAGAGACCCAGTACTTC
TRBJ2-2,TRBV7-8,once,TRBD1,CASSLISGAGGNGELFF,TGTGCCAGCAGCTTAATCTCAGGGGCAGGGGGTAACGGGGAGCTGTTTTTT
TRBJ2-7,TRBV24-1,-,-,CATSGQDGEQYF,TGTGCCACCAGTGGACAGGATGGCGAGCAGTACTTC
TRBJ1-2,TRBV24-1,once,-,CATSDPLNYGYTF,TGTGCCACCAGTGACCCCCTTAACTATGGCTACACCTTC
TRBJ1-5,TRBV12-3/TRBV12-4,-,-,CASSLQGQPQHF,TGTGCCAGCAGTTTACAGGGACAGCCCCAGCATTTT
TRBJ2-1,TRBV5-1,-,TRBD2,CASSLPGLAGGLEQFF,TGCGCCAGCAGCTTGCCAGGACTAGCGGGAGGTCTTGAGCAGTTCTTC
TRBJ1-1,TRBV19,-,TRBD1,CASSIGQGRYTEAFF,TGTGCCAGTAGTATTGGACAGGGCCGATACACTGAAGCTTTCTTT
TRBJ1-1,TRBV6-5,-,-,CASSWGGDGTEAFF,TGTGCCAGCAGTTGGGGGGGGGATGGTACTGAAGCTTTCTTT
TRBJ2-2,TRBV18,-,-,CASSPRESAGELFF,TGTGCCAGCTCACCGCGCGAATCCGCGGGGGAGCTGTTTTTT
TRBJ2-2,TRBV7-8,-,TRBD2,CASSLISTRLAITGELFF,TGTGCCAGCAGCCTAATTTCTACCAGACTAGCGATCACCGGGGAGCTGTTTTTT
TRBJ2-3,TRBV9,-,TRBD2,CASSPWTSDTDTQYF,TGTGCCAGCAGTCCATGGACTAGCGACACAGATACGCAGTATTTT
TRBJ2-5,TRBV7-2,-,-,CASSLLGSLEETQYF,TGTGCCAGCAGCTTACTCGGGTCCCTGGAAGAGACCCAGTACTTC
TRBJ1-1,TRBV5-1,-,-,CASSRQGGDTEAFF,TGCGCCAGCAGCCGTCAGGGTGGGGACACTGAAGCTTTCTTT
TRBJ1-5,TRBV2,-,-,CASTRQYNQPQHF,TGTGCCAGCACCAGACAGTATAATCAGCCCCAGCATTTT
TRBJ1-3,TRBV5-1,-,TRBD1,CASSGTGDGNTIYF,TGCGCCAGCAGCGGGACAGGGGACGGAAACACCATATATTTT
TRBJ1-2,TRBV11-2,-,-,CASSLRGRTQMGYGYTF,TGTGCCAGCAGCCTGCGGGGGAGGACACAGATGGGCTATGGCTACACCTTC
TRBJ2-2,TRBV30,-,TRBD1,CAWSYGDRNTGELFF,TGTGCCTGGAGTTATGGGGACAGGAACACCGGGGAGCTGTTTTTT
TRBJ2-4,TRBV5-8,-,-,CASSLVGENIQYF,TGTGCCAGCAGCTTGGTCGGGGAAAACATTCAGTACTTC
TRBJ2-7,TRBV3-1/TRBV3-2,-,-,CASSQDRRTSRGIREQYF,TGTGCCAGCAGCCAAGATAGGAGAACTAGCAGGGGGATTCGAGAGCAGTACTTC
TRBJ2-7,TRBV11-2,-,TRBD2,CASSSGTSRYEQYF,TGTGCCAGCAGTTCCGGGACTAGCCGTTACGAGCAGTACTTC
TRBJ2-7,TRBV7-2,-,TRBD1,CASSPRDRGRHEQYF,TGTGCCAGCAGCCCACGGGACAGGGGGCGCCACGAGCAGTACTTC
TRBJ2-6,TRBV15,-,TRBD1,CATSSSPPGQWSSGANVLTF,TGTGCCACCAGCAGTTCTCCACCGGGACAGTGGAGCTCTGGGGCCAACGTCCTGACTTTC
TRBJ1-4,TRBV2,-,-,CASSTPGQGGFEKLFF,TGTGCCAGCAGTACCCCTGGGCAGGGTGGATTTGAAAAACTGTTTTTT
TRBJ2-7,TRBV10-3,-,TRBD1,CAISGRTGRYEQYF,TGTGCCATCAGTGGAAGGACAGGGAGGTACGAGCAGTACTTC
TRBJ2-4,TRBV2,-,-,CASSEQARGKNIQYF,TGTGCCAGCAGTGAACAGGCCAGGGGCAAAAACATTCAGTACTTC
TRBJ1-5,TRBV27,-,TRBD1,CASSLGTGNQPQHF,TGTGCCAGCAGTTTGGGGACAGGCAATCAGCCCCAGCATTTT
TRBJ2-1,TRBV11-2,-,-,CASSLAGNNEQFF,TGTGCCAGCAGCTTAGCGGGGAACAATGAGCAGTTCTTC
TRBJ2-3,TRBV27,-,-,CASYPWGAHTQYF,TGTGCCAGCTACCCCTGGGGAGCCCATACGCAGTATTTT
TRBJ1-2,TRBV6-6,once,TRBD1,CASSQQGGYGYTF,TGTGCCAGCAGCCAACAGGGGGGATATGGCTACACCTTC
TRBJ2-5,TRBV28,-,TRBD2,CASSFHLAGGPGYQETQYF,TGTGCCAGCAGTTTCCATCTAGCGGGAGGGCCCGGGTACCAAGAGACCCAGTACTTC
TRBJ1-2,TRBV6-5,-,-,CASTPDRSYGYTF,TGTGCCAGCACCCCTGACCGGAGCTATGGCTACACCTTC
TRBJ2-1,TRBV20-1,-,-,CSATDRSEQFF,TGCAGTGCTACAGACCGGTCGGAGCAGTTCTTC
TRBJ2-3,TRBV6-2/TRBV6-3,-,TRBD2,CASSFWGGTTDTQYF,TGTGCCAGCAGTTTCTGGGGGGGAACCACAGATACGCAGTATTTT
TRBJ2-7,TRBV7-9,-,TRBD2,CASRAGTSGPYEQYF,TGTGCCAGCAGGGCCGGGACTAGCGGCCCCTACGAGCAGTACTTC
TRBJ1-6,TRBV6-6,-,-,CASSPIPGIPYNSPLHF,TGTGCCAGCAGTCCTATCCCAGGAATTCCCTATAATTCACCCCTCCACTTT